The 13 T cell receptor beta chains below all came from one sample that was sequenced in a study of cytomegalovirus exposure and HLA in healthy donors. PCR amplification relied on 60 Vbeta primers (plus 13 Jbeta primers). This table comes from immunoSEQ multiplex PCR, and its TCRdb copy is limited to in-frame clones, with some not included. Here the sample spans over 150,000 clones, approximately 82% being singletons. Input material: PBMCs. Receptors were obtained from a girl aged 2-10 years in good health and CMV-seropositive.

The chain carries TRBV4-1 and TRBJ2-7; D may be TRBD1 (6 bases). Trimming took off 4 bases at V and 3 bases at J, with 19 bases between the two ends. CDR3 length: 16 amino acids. Germline V gives CDR1 MGHRA, CDR2 YSYEKL. CDR3 nucleotide sequence: TGCGCCAGCAGCCCTATTACGTCAGGGGTGGGCTACGAGCAGTACTTC. As protein: CASSPITSGVGYEQYF.

This chain connects TRBV6-5 to TRBJ2-3, with D possibly matching TRBD2 (6 bases). CDR1 is MNHEY, CDR2 SVGAGI, per germline. Trimming shortened V by 6 bases and J by 5 bases, and 12 bases separated the two germline ends. The CDR3 is made up of 13 amino acids. CDR3 sequence reads: CASSRPGGDTQYF. The CDR3 DNA is TGTGCCAGCAGCCGACCCGGGGGAGATACGCAGTATTTT.

The chain joins TRBV4-2 to TRBJ2-1; D gene unclear. The CDR3 covers 14 residues. Germline-derived CDR1 and CDR2 are LGHNA and YNFKEQ. V was clipped by 0 bases and J by 3 bases, with 6 bases between them. CDR3 residues: CASSQDASYNEQFF. The DNA for the CDR3 is TGTGCCAGCAGCCAAGATGCTAGCTACAATGAGCAGTTCTTC.

The chain has TRBV11-2 and TRBJ1-4; 11 positions match TRBD1. CDR3 size: 15 residues. Germline CDR1 and CDR2: SGHAT and FQNNGV. V dropped 7 bases and J dropped 6; count of bases not matched to a gene: 7. CDR3 protein: CASTLDRGQYEKLFF. The CDR3 region has the DNA TGTGCCAGCACCTTGGACAGGGGGCAGTATGAAAAACTGTTTTTT.

The J gene is TRBJ2-5, the V gene TRBV4-1; D may match TRBD1 or TRBD2 (5 bases each). The DNA end is a closer match to TRBJ2-7, so the J assignment may be wrong. Germline-derived CDR1 and CDR2 are MGHRA and YSYEKL. The CDR3 extends over 16 amino acids. CDR3 coding DNA: TGCGCCAGCAGCCAAGTTACACGGGGCTGGGACTACGAGCAGTACTTC. This encodes CASSQVTRGWDYEQYF.

This chain connects TRBV19 to TRBJ1-6; no firm D call. The length of the CDR3 is 12 residues. Trimming pared 6 bases from V and 7 bases from J, leaving 7 bases between. The germline V gene has CDR1 LNHDA and CDR2 SQIVND (reference sequence). CDR3 in DNA: TGTGCCAGTAGCAGAGGGAATTCACCCCTCCACTTT. Translation gives CASSRGNSPLHF.

J is TRBJ2-7 and V is TRBV27; 11 bases line up with TRBD2. CDR3 length equals 16 residues. Germline lookup yields CDR1 MNHEY and CDR2 SMNVEV (reference sequence). V lost 0 bases, J lost 2 bases, and 3 bases stayed unmatched. DNA for the CDR3: TGTGCCAGCAGTTTATCGGGGACTAGCGGTACCTACGAGCAGTACTTC. Amino acid sequence: CASSLSGTSGTYEQYF.

A few counts support this clone. The chain combines TRBV6-1 with TRBJ1-6; 8 bases align to TRBD1. Germline CDR1 MNHNS, CDR2 SASEGT. The V segment lost 2 bases and the J segment 7 bases; nucleotides outside the gene matches: 4. This CDR3 has 15 residues. CDR3 coding DNA: TGTGCCAGCAGTGAACGGGACAGGAAAAATTCACCCCTCCACTTT. Protein: CASSERDRKNSPLHF.

This sequence joins TRBV2 and TRBJ1-4, with D uncertain. CDR3 length: 11 amino acids. Between the trimmed V and J ends, which lost 5 bases and 6 bases, there was a span of 4 bases. Per the germline V gene, CDR1 is SNHLY and CDR2 is FYNNEI. CDR3 in amino acids: CASSYDEKLFF. The CDR3 DNA reads as TGTGCCAGCAGTTATGATGAAAAACTGTTTTTT.

The chain uses TRBV18 and TRBJ2-5; TRBD2 agrees at 9 bases. This CDR3 is 16 amino acids long. J lost 0 bases, V lost 3 bases, and 5 bases had no gene match. Germline CDR1 KGHSH, CDR2 LQKENI. For the CDR3, the DNA is TGTGCCAGCTCACCCATCCGACTAGCGGACCAAGAGACCCAGTACTTC. Its protein is CASSPIRLADQETQYF. The whole variable domain, filled in from reference TRBV18 and TRBJ2-5, reads NAGVMQNPRHLVRRRGQEARLRCSPMKGHSHVYWYRQLPEEGLKFMVYLQKENIIDESGMPKERFSAEFPKEGPSILRIQQVVRGDSAAYFCASSPIRLADQETQYFGPGTRLLVL.

The rearrangement joins TRBV4-1 to TRBJ2-3; D remains ambiguous. CDR1 MGHRA and CDR2 YSYEKL come from the germline V gene. This CDR3 comprises 15 residues. The V gene lost 1 base and the J gene lost 4 bases, with 12 bases spanning the gap. The CDR3 region is CASSQVLLQSDTQYF. DNA of the CDR3: TGCGCCAGCAGCCAAGTCCTCCTACAGTCAGATACGCAGTATTTT.

J is TRBJ1-2 and V is TRBV6-1; no clear D gene. The V gene's germline CDR1 is MNHNS and CDR2 SASEGT. This CDR3 has 16 amino acids. V lost 2 bases and J 0 bases, leaving 13 bases between the germline ends. The CDR3 protein is CASSERRRVTNYGYTF. The CDR3 nucleotides read TGTGCCAGCAGTGAAAGGAGGAGGGTTACTAACTATGGCTACACCTTC.

The rearrangement joins TRBV6-5 to TRBJ2-7, with D perhaps TRBD1 (5 bases). Germline lookup yields CDR1 MNHEY and CDR2 SVGAGI. The CDR3 has 14 residues. The V and J ends lost 7 bases and 2 bases respectively, with 15 bases between them. The CDR3 is CASTLRQITYEQYF. The CDR3, as DNA: TGTGCCAGCACCCTTCGACAGATAACCTACGAGCAGTACTTC.